These T cell receptor beta chains were read from a single sample in a study of shared clonotypes between healthy human individuals. Produced via immunoSEQ multiplex PCR; TCRdb's table is partial and in-frame only. The sample holds millions of clones, more than 80% seen once. The sample consisted of naive CD4+ T cells sorted from blood. The receptor source for this set is a man between 18 and 35 years old in good health. CDR3s include the opening cysteine and the closing phenylalanine or tryptophan. The D gene is left open where the match is weak. Clone sizes are given selectively: once, few, many, or a class where the clone is expanded.

V gene	D gene	clone size	J gene	CDR3 protein	CDR3 DNA
TRBV11-3	.	.	TRBJ1-4	CASSLEPGSKLFF	TGTGCCAGCAGCTTAGAGCCGGGATCCAAACTGTTTTTT
TRBV12-5	TRBD1	.	TRBJ1-1	CASGPTGAHLEAFF	TGTGCTAGTGGGCCGACAGGGGCGCACTTGGAAGCTTTCTTT
TRBV29-1	.	.	TRBJ2-1	CSVEDYSRLGSYNEQFF	TGCAGCGTTGAAGATTACAGCCGGCTCGGCTCCTACAATGAGCAGTTCTTC
TRBV9	.	.	TRBJ1-6	CASSVFPVGDSPLHF	TGTGCCAGCAGCGTCTTCCCCGTCGGGGATTCACCCCTCCACTTT
TRBV7-9	.	.	TRBJ2-5	CASSLTGYIQETQYF	TGTGCCAGCAGCTTGACAGGTTATATCCAAGAGACCCAGTACTTC
TRBV11-2	TRBD1	.	TRBJ2-7	CASSLGQAVYEQYF	TGTGCCAGCAGCTTGGGACAGGCGGTCTACGAGCAGTACTTC
TRBV6-5	.	few	TRBJ1-6	CASSYSKELNSPLHF	TGTGCCAGCAGTTACTCCAAGGAACTTAATTCACCCCTCCACTTT
TRBV19	.	.	TRBJ1-5	CASTRDTNQPQHF	TGTGCCAGTACGCGGGACACCAATCAGCCCCAGCATTTT
TRBV2	.	.	TRBJ1-4	CASSDRPRELFF	TGTGCCAGCAGTGACCGACCGCGGGAACTGTTTTTT
TRBV7-2	.	.	TRBJ2-6	CASRSPPGISGANVLTF	TGTGCCAGCAGGTCTCCCCCAGGGATCTCTGGGGCCAACGTCCTGACTTTC
TRBV20-1	TRBD2	.	TRBJ2-7	CSARSGGEQYF	TGCAGTGCTAGATCGGGAGGGGAGCAGTACTTC
TRBV30	TRBD1	few	TRBJ1-2	CAWRFRSGQGHGYTF	TGTGCCTGGAGGTTCCGTAGCGGACAGGGCCATGGCTACACCTTC
TRBV4-1	.	.	TRBJ1-4	CASSQDRGYNEKLFF	TGCGCCAGCAGCCAAGATAGAGGATATAATGAAAAACTGTTTTTT
TRBV5-1	TRBD2	.	TRBJ2-3	CASSIPTGGPTSLSTDTQYF	TGCGCCAGCAGCATACCCACAGGTGGCCCGACTAGCCTTAGCACAGATACGCAGTATTTT
TRBV15	.	once	TRBJ1-6	CATSRGVSSYNSPLHF	TGTGCCACCAGCAGAGGGGTCAGCTCCTATAATTCACCCCTCCACTTT
TRBV2	.	.	TRBJ2-3	CASRRGSTDTQYF	TGTGCCAGCAGACGGGGGAGCACAGATACGCAGTATTTT
TRBV6-6	.	once	TRBJ2-7	CASSSKGPNEQYF	TGTGCCAGCAGCTCTAAGGGTCCCAACGAGCAGTACTTC
TRBV19	.	.	TRBJ1-1	CAARGATEAFF	TGTGCCGCAAGGGGGGCCACTGAAGCTTTCTTT
TRBV2	.	.	TRBJ1-4	CASSAATGNEKLFF	TGTGCCAGCAGTGCGGCCACGGGTAATGAAAAACTGTTTTTT
TRBV27	.	once	TRBJ1-2	CASSLGGIAGYTF	TGTGCCAGCAGTTTAGGTGGGATAGCGGGCTACACCTTC
TRBV18	.	.	TRBJ2-1	CASSPGVAANEQFF	TGTGCCAGCTCACCAGGAGTAGCGGCCAATGAGCAGTTCTTC
TRBV6-1	TRBD2	once	TRBJ2-1	CASSGPTSGAYNEQFF	TGTGCCAGCAGTGGGCCGACTAGCGGGGCGTACAATGAGCAGTTCTTC
TRBV5-1	TRBD1	once	TRBJ1-5	CASSPLGQVNQPQHF	TGCGCCAGCAGCCCGCTCGGACAGGTCAATCAGCCCCAGCATTTT
TRBV25-1	.	.	TRBJ1-1	CASSAPKGSLNTEAFF	TGTGCCAGCAGTGCGCCGAAGGGAAGCTTAAACACTGAAGCTTTCTTT
TRBV28	TRBD1	.	TRBJ1-1	CAGSDRGEGNTEAFF	TGTGCCGGGTCCGACAGGGGAGAAGGGAACACTGAAGCTTTCTTT
TRBV6-1	.	.	TRBJ2-1	CASSELNGSLQFF	TGTGCCAGCAGTGAACTCAACGGATCGTTGCAGTTCTTC
TRBV5-1	.	.	TRBJ2-3	CASSLEGVSTQYF	TGCGCCAGCAGCTTGGAGGGAGTCTCTACGCAGTATTTT
TRBV7-2	.	.	TRBJ2-1	CASSLARSGAPYNEQFF	TGTGCCAGCAGCTTAGCGCGATCGGGGGCCCCCTACAATGAGCAGTTCTTC
TRBV4-2	TRBD1	.	TRBJ1-2	CASSQDPGQGAVGGYTF	TGTGCCAGCAGCCAAGATCCCGGACAGGGCGCGGTGGGGGGCTACACCTTC
TRBV7-2	.	.	TRBJ2-7	CASSLGWGYEQYF	TGTGCCAGCAGCTTAGGATGGGGCTACGAGCAGTACTTC
TRBV11-2	.	.	TRBJ1-1	CASSFTTLDTEAFF	TGTGCCAGCAGCTTTACAACCCTGGACACTGAAGCTTTCTTT
TRBV6-5	.	.	TRBJ1-1	CASSYSPIFMNTEAFF	TGTGCCAGCAGTTACAGCCCAATCTTCATGAACACTGAAGCTTTCTTT
TRBV27	.	.	TRBJ2-7	CASSLSVHSFSYEQYF	TGTGCCAGCAGTTTATCGGTCCACAGCTTTTCCTACGAGCAGTACTTC
TRBV2	.	.	TRBJ1-6	CASRSEGIGNSPLHF	TGTGCCAGCAGGAGCGAGGGTATCGGGAACTCACCCCTCCACTTT
TRBV20-1	.	.	TRBJ2-7	CSAQERDEQYF	TGCAGTGCTCAAGAGCGGGACGAGCAGTACTTC
TRBV7-9	TRBD2	.	TRBJ2-3	CASSLQRGGTDTQYF	TGTGCCAGCAGCTTACAGCGGGGGGGGACAGATACGCAGTATTTT
TRBV6-5	TRBD1	once	TRBJ1-5	CASRPGQGNQPQHF	TGTGCCAGCAGACCGGGACAGGGCAATCAGCCCCAGCATTTT
TRBV10-3	.	.	TRBJ2-7	CAISELGGGYEQYF	TGTGCCATCAGTGAGTTGGGGGGCGGATACGAGCAGTACTTC
TRBV30	.	.	TRBJ2-7	CAWSALAYEQYF	TGTGCCTGGAGTGCCCTGGCTTACGAGCAGTACTTC
TRBV6-6	.	.	TRBJ2-7	CAISDLNEQYF	TGTGCCATCAGTGATTTGAACGAGCAGTACTTC
TRBV27	TRBD2	.	TRBJ2-3	CASSHSGGLSTDTQYF	TGTGCCAGCAGCCATAGCGGGGGCCTTAGCACAGATACGCAGTATTTT
TRBV4-3	.	.	TRBJ2-5	CASSQDRFQPQETQYF	TGCGCCAGCAGCCAAGATCGCTTCCAGCCGCAAGAGACCCAGTACTTC
TRBV2	.	.	TRBJ1-6	CASSGYRENNSPLHF	TGTGCCAGCAGTGGATACAGGGAAAATAATTCACCCCTCCACTTT
TRBV7-2	.	.	TRBJ1-1	CASSLAAGFEAFF	TGTGCCAGCAGCTTAGCGGCAGGGTTTGAAGCTTTCTTT
TRBV14	.	.	TRBJ1-1	CASSQQNRISWTEAFF	TGTGCCAGCAGCCAACAAAACAGGATCTCTTGGACTGAAGCTTTCTTT
TRBV5-6	TRBD1	.	TRBJ2-7	CASSLRGQGTYEQYF	TGTGCCAGCAGCTTGAGGGGGCAGGGGACCTACGAGCAGTACTTC
TRBV27	TRBD2	.	TRBJ2-1	CASSLSTSGTNGNEQFF	TGTGCCAGCAGTTTATCTACTAGCGGGACCAACGGCAATGAGCAGTTCTTC
TRBV5-1	.	.	TRBJ1-5	CASSLGDSSNQPQHF	TGCGCCAGCAGCTTGGGCGACAGTAGCAATCAGCCCCAGCATTTT
TRBV27	.	.	TRBJ2-1	CASSLGLGEQFF	TGTGCCAGCAGTTTAGGGCTAGGGGAGCAGTTCTTC
TRBV28	TRBD1	.	TRBJ2-1	CASRPGQVYNEQFF	TGTGCCAGCCGACCGGGACAGGTCTACAATGAGCAGTTCTTC
TRBV5-1	TRBD2	.	TRBJ2-5	CASSFAGTSGPQETQYF	TGCGCCAGCAGCTTCGCCGGGACTAGCGGGCCCCAAGAGACCCAGTACTTC